The present TCR beta chain was sequenced within a study of regulatory T cells in long-lasting Graves disease. With iRepertoire HTBI primers and Arm-PCR of CDR3 regions, TCR beta libraries were built. From the multiplex PCR reads, TCRdb called clonotypes with MiXCR, one entry per CDR3 protein. Here the sample spans about 340,000 distinct CDR3 sequences, around a fifth being singletons. CDR1 is SEHNR, CDR2 FQNEAQ, per germline (reference sequence). The CDR3 spans 14 residues. V lost 1 base, J lost 6 bases, and 11 bases lay in between. Indicated time point: persistent/refractory GD, antithyroid drugs over 5 years with positive TRAb. PBMCs provided the RNA from which the TCR library was made.

The chain has TRBV7-9 and TRBJ2-3, with TRBD1 as a possible D gene (5 bases). The source is a female donor with Graves disease. The input for sequencing was peripheral blood mononuclear cells (PBMCs), taken when the disease was refractory, from a patient treated with antithyroid drugs. CDR3 in DNA: TGTGCCAGCAGCTTAGACAGGAAATCCGATACGCAGTATTTT. This gives the protein CASSLDRKSDTQYF.